The entry below gives a single TCR beta chain sequence along with its context. Self-reported history from a screening survey and questionnaire set each donor's cohort. This entry belongs to a study of blood T cell repertoires in COVID-19. Study in general: Spain, Italy and the United States supplied samples that represented acute and convalescent COVID-19. PBMCs, B-cell-depleted T cells, or T cells provided the cDNA or gDNA that made up the material.

Authors' processing steps: Scientists estimated how many nucleated cells there were by amplifying reference gene primers. TCRdb keeps only in-frame clones here, not all; method: immunoSEQ multiplex PCR. V, J and clone size derive from that table, while D and trimming were established from the DNA sequence. In the table there are 350,000 to 450,000 clones, roughly nine tenths of which are singletons. The sequenced sample consisted of PBMCs or T cells enriched from blood (not recorded which). The TCR originated in a man aged 25 to 45 who had recovered from COVID-19.

CDR3 protein: CASSEIQGARAFF. In nucleotides, the CDR3 is TGTGCCAGCAGCGAGATTCAGGGGGCACGAGCTTTCTTT. V gene TRBV6-4 combines with J gene TRBJ1-1, with TRBD1 matching 8 bases. This CDR3 region has 13 residues. The trim removed 6 bases at V and 10 bases at J, leaving 10 bases unmatched. Germline V CDR1 and CDR2: MRHNA, SNTAGT.